This T cell receptor beta chain was sequenced during a study of blood T cell repertoires in COVID-19. About the research overall: The origin of the acute and convalescent COVID-19 samples was the United States, Italy and Spain.

This CDR3 comprises 17 residues. V shed 0 bases and J 2 bases; nucleotides not matched to a gene: 7. Germline-derived CDR1 and CDR2 are MNHEY and SMNVEV (reference sequence). Participants reported their clinical history, and cohort assignment relied on those reports. Two negative PCRs, clearance, or symptom resolution characterized the recovered Cohort 3 donors. The protocol was immunoSEQ multiplex PCR, while the TCRdb copy is restricted to in-frame clones and leaves out a portion. This table holds roughly 200,000 clones, 75% to 90% found once. The chain links TRBV27 to TRBJ2-7; 10 nucleotides match TRBD2. This sequence originates from a man between 40 and 49 years old who had recovered from COVID-19. Sequencing was carried out using PBMCs or T cells enriched from blood (not recorded which). CDR3 in DNA: TGTGCCAGCAGTTTATCGCGGATAGCGGGGGGTCCCTACGAGCAGTACTTC. Amino acid sequence: CASSLSRIAGGPYEQYF.